This TCR beta chain was sequenced for a study of spatial heterogeneity in lung cancer. TCRdb reanalysed the 5' RACE reads using MiXCR and keeps one entry per CDR3 protein. The table shows just under 1,500 distinct CDR3 sequences, with roughly 8.2% occurring only once. Trimming stripped 6 bases from V and 6 bases from J, with 6 bases between. The CDR3 loop spans 11 amino acids. The germline gives CDR1 MNHEY, CDR2 SVGAGI. Judged by abundance, this clonotype is medium-sized. This beta chain is an off-target read within a library intended for alpha chains, so its frequency means little. Time point here: sample taken at primary tumor resection. Whole RNA from tumor, nontumor lung or frozen PBMC was sequenced unsorted.

The sequences come from normal lung tissue next to the tumor, collected at surgery. The J gene is TRBJ2-1, the V gene TRBV6-5, with D hard to call. This TCR came from a female donor with early-stage non-small cell lung cancer. The CDR3 sequence: CASRQFNEQFF. The CDR3 bases are TGTGCCAGCAGACAGTTCAATGAGCAGTTCTTC.